Detailed here is one TCR beta chain. This sample is drawn from a study of shared clonotypes between healthy human individuals. Repertoires were generated with immunoSEQ multiplex PCR, while TCRdb's copy carries only in-frame clones and drops some. The repertoire consists of about 2 million clones, with 90% to 95% occurring once and the leading ten covering 0.13%. The length of the CDR3 is 15 residues. CDR1 is SGHRS and CDR2 is YFSETQ in the germline V gene. The V gene lost 4 bases and the J gene lost 3 bases, with 14 bases spanning the gap. This chain joins TRBV5-1 and TRBJ2-1, with TRBD2 as a possible D gene (6 bases). The origin of this receptor is a man aged 18 to 35 in good health. The specimen sequenced was naive CD4+ T cells sorted from blood. Subset specified: CD45RA+ positively selected. The CDR3 sequence: CASSHSGSLYNEQFF. In DNA, the CDR3 is TGCGCCAGCAGCCATAGCGGATCCCTCTACAATGAGCAGTTCTTC.